One and the same sample provided the 6 T cell receptor beta chains below, sequenced in a study of cytomegalovirus exposure and HLA in healthy donors. The PCR made use of 60 Vbeta and 13 Jbeta primers. Data came from immunoSEQ multiplex PCR; TCRdb stores just in-frame clones and leaves some out. This sample's clone table lists about 96,000 clones. The specimen sequenced was PBMCs. These TCRs come from a young woman in good health and CMV-seronegative.

In regard to this clone: An end of the junction differs from the germline gene, which may be a read error. CDR3 in DNA: TGCGCCAGCAGCCCGAGACTAGCGAATACCGGGGAGCTGTTTTTT. Protein sequence: CASSPRLANTGELFF. The chain is built from TRBV4-1 and TRBJ2-2; 8 bases are shared with TRBD2. CDR1 and CDR2 (germline): MGHRA, YSYEKL. The CDR3 is 15 amino acids.

The genes are TRBV6-4 and TRBJ2-7; TRBD2 matches at 12 bases. The V segment lost 0 bases and the J segment 4 bases; nucleotides outside the gene matches: 4. CDR3 size: 16 residues. Germline CDR1 MRHNA, CDR2 SNTAGT. The CDR3 region is CASSDSTSGSWYEQYF. CDR3 in DNA: TGTGCCAGCAGTGACTCGACTAGCGGGAGCTGGTACGAGCAGTACTTC.

This chain connects TRBV28 to TRBJ2-5, with TRBD1 matching over 7 bases. The CDR3 is made up of 15 amino acids. Germline-derived CDR1 and CDR2 are MDHEN and SYDVKM. V dropped 5 bases and J dropped 4; count of bases not matched to a gene: 10. As DNA, the CDR3 is TGTGCCAGCAGTAAAACAGGGGAAGGGCCAGAGACCCAGTACTTC. It encodes CASSKTGEGPETQYF.

The chain is built from TRBV29-1 and TRBJ2-6, with 7 bases matching TRBD1. CDR1 and CDR2 from the germline V gene are SQVTM and ANQGSEA. The V gene end was trimmed by 5 bases and the J gene end by 0 bases; junction bases not matched to a gene: 10. This CDR3 has 17 residues. CDR3 sequence (DNA): TGCAGCGTTTACAAAACAGGGGCTGGCTCTGGGGCCAACGTCCTGACTTTC. It is translated as CSVYKTGAGSGANVLTF. Full variable domain (remainder filled in from reference TRBV29-1 and TRBJ2-6): SAVISQKPSRDICQRGTSLTIQCQVDSQVTMMFWYRQQPGQSLTLIATANQGSEATYESGFVIDKFPISRPNLTFSTLTVSNMSPEDSSIYLCSVYKTGAGSGANVLTFGAGSRLTVL.

The chain recombines TRBV19 with TRBJ2-4, with D hard to call. The length of the CDR3 is 16 residues. Trimming stripped 2 bases from V and 0 bases from J, with 11 bases between. CDR1 is LNHDA and CDR2 is SQIVND in the germline V gene (reference sequence). DNA for the CDR3: TGTGCCAGTAGTATATACCCAGGCGAAGCCAAAAACATTCAGTACTTC. It is translated as CASSIYPGEAKNIQYF.

V gene TRBV2 combines with J gene TRBJ2-1; 10 bases are a match to TRBD2. The CDR3 covers 14 residues. Germline V CDR1 and CDR2: SNHLY, FYNNEI. The ends lost 8 bases at V and 8 bases at J; junction bases unmatched: 9. Here the CDR3 reads CASYLAGEVDEQFF. DNA of the CDR3: TGTGCCAGCTATCTAGCGGGAGAGGTCGATGAGCAGTTCTTC.